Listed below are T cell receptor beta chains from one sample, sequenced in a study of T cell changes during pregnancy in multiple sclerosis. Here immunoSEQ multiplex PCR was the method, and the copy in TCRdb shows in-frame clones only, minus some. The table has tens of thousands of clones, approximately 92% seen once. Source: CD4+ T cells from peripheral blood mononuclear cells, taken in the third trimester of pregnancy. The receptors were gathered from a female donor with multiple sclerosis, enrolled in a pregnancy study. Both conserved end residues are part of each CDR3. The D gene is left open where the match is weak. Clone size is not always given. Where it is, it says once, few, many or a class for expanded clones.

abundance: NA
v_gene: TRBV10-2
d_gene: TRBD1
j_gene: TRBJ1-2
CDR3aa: CASITRDRVVKPLGGYTF
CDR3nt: TGCGCCAGCATTACCCGGGACAGGGTCGTAAAACCCCTTGGTGGCTACACCTTC

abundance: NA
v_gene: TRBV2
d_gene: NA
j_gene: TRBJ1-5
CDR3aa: CASSAFGQPNQPQHF
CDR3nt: TGTGCCAGCAGTGCATTCGGACAGCCGAATCAGCCCCAGCATTTT

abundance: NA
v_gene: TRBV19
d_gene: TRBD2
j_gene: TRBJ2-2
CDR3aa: CASTRTSGGGFTGELFF
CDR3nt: TGTGCCAGTACCAGGACTAGCGGGGGGGGATTCACCGGGGAGCTGTTTTTT

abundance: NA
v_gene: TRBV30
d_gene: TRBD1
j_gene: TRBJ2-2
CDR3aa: CAWRLRGNGELFF
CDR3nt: TGTGCCTGGAGGCTCAGGGGGAACGGGGAGCTGTTTTTT

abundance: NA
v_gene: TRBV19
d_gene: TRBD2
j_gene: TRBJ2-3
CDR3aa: CASSISWTSGFSTDTQYF
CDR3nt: TGTGCCAGTAGTATTTCTTGGACTAGCGGGTTTAGCACAGATACGCAGTATTTT

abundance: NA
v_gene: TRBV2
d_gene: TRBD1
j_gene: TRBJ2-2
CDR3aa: CASSEVAGGRTGELFF
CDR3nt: TGTGCCAGCAGTGAAGTGGCAGGGGGCCGGACCGGGGAGCTGTTTTTT

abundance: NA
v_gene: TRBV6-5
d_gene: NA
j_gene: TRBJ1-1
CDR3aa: CASKTLQGSNTEAFF
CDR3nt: TGTGCCAGCAAGACTCTACAGGGCTCCAACACTGAAGCTTTCTTT

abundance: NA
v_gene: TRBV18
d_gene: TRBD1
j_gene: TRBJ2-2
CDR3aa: CASSLLGQGAMNTGELFF
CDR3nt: TGTGCCAGCTCACTCCTCGGGCAGGGGGCCATGAACACCGGGGAGCTGTTTTTT

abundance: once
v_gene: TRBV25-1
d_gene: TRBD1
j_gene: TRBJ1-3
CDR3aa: CASSGTGGNTIYF
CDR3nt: TGTGCCAGCAGTGGGACAGGGGGAAACACCATATATTTT

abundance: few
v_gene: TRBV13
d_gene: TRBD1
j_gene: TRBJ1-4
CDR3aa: CASSRTGTGIEKLFF
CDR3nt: TGTGCCAGCAGCCGAACCGGGACAGGGATTGAAAAACTGTTTTTT

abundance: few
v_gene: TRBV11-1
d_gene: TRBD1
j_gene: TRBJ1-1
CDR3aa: CASSWTGGMNTEAFF
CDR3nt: TGTGCCAGCAGCTGGACAGGAGGCATGAACACTGAAGCTTTCTTT

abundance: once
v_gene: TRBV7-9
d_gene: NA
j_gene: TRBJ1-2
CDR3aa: CASSLALTGQGSYGYTF
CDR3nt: TGTGCCAGCAGCTTAGCGCTAACAGGGCAGGGCTCCTATGGCTACACCTTC

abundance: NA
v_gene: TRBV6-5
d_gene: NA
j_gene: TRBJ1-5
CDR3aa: CASSGTGTGNQPQHF
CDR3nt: TGTGCCAGCAGTGGAACAGGGACGGGCAATCAGCCCCAGCATTTT

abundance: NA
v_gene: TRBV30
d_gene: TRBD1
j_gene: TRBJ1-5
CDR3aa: CAWTTAGTVYTSNQPQHF
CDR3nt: TGTGCCTGGACCACCGCCGGGACAGTTTACACTAGCAATCAGCCCCAGCATTTT

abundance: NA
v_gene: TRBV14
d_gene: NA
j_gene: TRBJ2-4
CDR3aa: CASSQEGGLNIQYF
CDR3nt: TGTGCCAGCAGCCAAGAGGGCGGGCTAAACATTCAGTACTTC

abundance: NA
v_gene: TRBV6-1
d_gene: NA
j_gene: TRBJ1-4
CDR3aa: CASSPGLANEKLFF
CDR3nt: TGTGCCAGCAGCCCCGGGTTGGCTAATGAAAAACTGTTTTTT

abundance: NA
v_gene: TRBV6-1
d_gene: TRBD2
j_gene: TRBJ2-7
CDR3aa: CASSENSAGGPGREQYF
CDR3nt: TGTGCCAGCAGTGAAAATTCGGCGGGAGGCCCGGGTCGCGAGCAGTACTTC

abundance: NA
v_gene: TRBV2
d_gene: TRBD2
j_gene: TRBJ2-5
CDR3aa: CASSRASGYQETQYF
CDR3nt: TGTGCCAGCAGCAGGGCTAGCGGGTACCAAGAGACCCAGTACTTC

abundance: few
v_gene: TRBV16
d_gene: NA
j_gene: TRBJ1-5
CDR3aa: CASSLRGTSYNQPQHF
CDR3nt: TGTGCCAGCAGCCTGCGGGGGACAAGCTACAATCAGCCCCAGCATTTT

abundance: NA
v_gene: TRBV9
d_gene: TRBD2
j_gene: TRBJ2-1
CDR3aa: CASSVSGSSYNEQFF
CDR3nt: TGTGCCAGCAGCGTAAGCGGGAGCTCCTACAATGAGCAGTTCTTC